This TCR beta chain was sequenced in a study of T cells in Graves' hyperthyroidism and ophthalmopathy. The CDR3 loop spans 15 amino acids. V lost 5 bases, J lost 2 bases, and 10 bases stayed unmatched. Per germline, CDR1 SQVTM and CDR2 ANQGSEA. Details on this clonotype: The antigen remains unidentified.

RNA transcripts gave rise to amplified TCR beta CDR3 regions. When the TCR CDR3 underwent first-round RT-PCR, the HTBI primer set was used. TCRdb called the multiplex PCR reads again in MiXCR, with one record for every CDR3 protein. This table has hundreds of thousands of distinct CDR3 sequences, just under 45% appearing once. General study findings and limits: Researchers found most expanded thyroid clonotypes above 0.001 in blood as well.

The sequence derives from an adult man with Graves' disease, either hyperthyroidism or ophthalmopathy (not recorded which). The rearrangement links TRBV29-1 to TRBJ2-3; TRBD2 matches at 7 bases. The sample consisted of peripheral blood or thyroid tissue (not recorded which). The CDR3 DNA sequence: TGCAGCGTTATTCTAGCGGCGAGCAACACAGATACGCAGTATTTT. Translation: CSVILAASNTDTQYF.